This T cell receptor (beta chain) was identified in a study of blood T cell repertoires in COVID-19. Study-level background: PBMCs, B-cell-depleted T cells, or T cells were the source of the cDNA or gDNA that made up the material.

Measured with immunoSEQ multiplex PCR; TCRdb has only the in-frame clones, and not every one. The data contain 60,000 to 80,000 clones, about 82% of them seen just once; the ten biggest clones take up approximately 25%. CDR1 LNHDA and CDR2 SQIVND come from the germline V gene (reference sequence). Trimming stripped 5 bases from V and 0 bases from J, with 19 bases between. The length of the CDR3 is 17 residues. The J gene is TRBJ1-2, the V gene TRBV19; D uncertain. Sequenced sample: peripheral blood. This sequence originates from a man aged 50 or older with acute or convalescent COVID-19. The CDR3 nucleotides are TGTGCCAGTAGTGGCGGCACGAGTCGCCTCTCTAACTATGGCTACACCTTC. Translation gives CASSGGTSRLSNYGYTF. Filled out from reference TRBV19 and TRBJ1-2, the complete variable domain reads DGGITQSPKYLFRKEGQNVTLSCEQNLNHDAMYWYRQDPGQGLRLIYYSQIVNDFQKGDIAEGYSVSREKKESFPLTVTSAQKNPTAFYLCASSGGTSRLSNYGYTFGSGTRLTVV.